The rows below give T cell receptor beta chains drawn from one sample of a study of control samples from healthy donors and cancer patients. This table comes from immunoSEQ multiplex PCR, and its TCRdb copy is limited to in-frame clones, with some not included. The sample carries some 150,000 clones, roughly 89% recorded once. The specimen sequenced was blood. These receptor sequences come from a man aged 30 to 39 in good health. Both conserved end residues are part of each CDR3. The order of the fields is V gene, clone size, D gene, J gene, CDR3 DNA, CDR3 protein. D genes are given only for firm matches. Size values are once, few and many counts, or a class for expanded clones, and some rows have none.

TRBV10-3,-,-,TRBJ1-1,TGTGCCATCAGTGAGTCAGGGGCGCGAGCTTTCTTT,CAISESGARAFF
TRBV6-5,-,-,TRBJ1-2,TGTGCCACCCAGTCCCTTAGACAGCGGGACTATGGCTACACCTTC,CATQSLRQRDYGYTF
TRBV3-1/TRBV3-2,once,TRBD2,TRBJ2-3,TGTGCCAGCAGCCCCCCCTTAGCGGGAGTCCTAGATACGCAGTATTTT,CASSPPLAGVLDTQYF
TRBV23-1,-,-,TRBJ2-7,TGCGCCAGCAGTCACGCCGTAGACAGCCAAAACTACTACGAGCAGTACTTC,CASSHAVDSQNYYEQYF
TRBV9,-,-,TRBJ2-1,TGTGCCAGCAGCGTAGGTGGACAGAGCTCCTACAATGAGCAGTTCTTC,CASSVGGQSSYNEQFF
TRBV24-1,-,TRBD1,TRBJ2-2,TGTGCCACCAGTGATCCTAGGGACAGGAACACCGGGGAGCTGTTTTTT,CATSDPRDRNTGELFF
TRBV27,-,TRBD2,TRBJ2-1,TGTGCCAGCATGCTAGCGGGCTCCTACAATGAGCAGTTCTTC,CASMLAGSYNEQFF
TRBV6-6,-,TRBD2,TRBJ2-2,TGTGCCAGCAGTCGGTTGTCCTCTAGCGGCAACACCGGGGAGCTGTTTTTT,CASSRLSSSGNTGELFF
TRBV18,once,-,TRBJ1-2,TGTGCCAGCTCACGGGAGGACCTGAACTATGGCTACACCTTC,CASSREDLNYGYTF
TRBV7-8,-,-,TRBJ1-3,TGTGCCAGCAGCTTAGGAGGGGGAACTGGAAACACCATATATTTT,CASSLGGGTGNTIYF
TRBV11-3,-,TRBD1,TRBJ2-3,TGTGCCAGCAGCTTAGTCGGGACAGGGGGCGGAAATACGCAGTATTTT,CASSLVGTGGGNTQYF
TRBV2,few,-,TRBJ2-7,TGTGCCAGCAGGCCCCCAAGCAGGTACGAGCAGTACTTC,CASRPPSRYEQYF
TRBV6-5,-,-,TRBJ2-5,TGTGCCAGCAGTTACGGAGCAAGACAGTTTCCCCAGTACTTC,CASSYGARQFPQYF
TRBV12-3/TRBV12-4,once,-,TRBJ2-7,TGTGCCAGCAGTTCCGCCGCTTACGAGCAGTACTTC,CASSSAAYEQYF
TRBV24-1,once,-,TRBJ1-2,TGTGCCACCAGTGATCCAGGGGTCTATGGCTACACCTTC,CATSDPGVYGYTF
TRBV5-6,few,-,TRBJ2-7,TGTGCCAGCAGCTTAGAGGGTCCCTCCTACGAGCAGTACTTC,CASSLEGPSYEQYF
TRBV5-1,-,-,TRBJ1-3,TGCGCCAGCAGCTTGACGAGGGGCTCTGGAAACACCATATATTTT,CASSLTRGSGNTIYF
TRBV5-1,-,-,TRBJ2-3,TGCGCCAGCAGCTTGGACTTTATACTCCCAGATACGCAGTATTTT,CASSLDFILPDTQYF
TRBV7-2,-,-,TRBJ1-5,TGTGCCAGCAGCCCCGCCGCCGGGATCAATCAGCCCCAGCATTTT,CASSPAAGINQPQHF
TRBV2,-,-,TRBJ1-4,TGTGCCAGCAGTGATACGGGGGAGACTGCAACTAATGAAAAACTGTTTTTT,CASSDTGETATNEKLFF
TRBV12-3/TRBV12-4,-,-,TRBJ1-2,TGTGCCAGCAGCCCGAGGTACGGTGGCTACACCTTC,CASSPRYGGYTF
TRBV7-2,-,TRBD1,TRBJ1-5,TGTGCCAGCAGCACGACAGGGGGCATTCAGCCCCAGCATTTT,CASSTTGGIQPQHF
TRBV11-3,-,TRBD2,TRBJ2-3,TGTGCCAGCAGCATTGGGACTAGCGGGACTAGCACAGATACGCAGTATTTT,CASSIGTSGTSTDTQYF
TRBV2,once,TRBD1,TRBJ1-5,TGTGCCAGCAGTAGAGGGACAGGAAGAGATCAGCCCCAGCATTTT,CASSRGTGRDQPQHF
TRBV14,few,TRBD2,TRBJ2-2,TGTGCCAGCAGCCCCCGGGCCCGGGAGGGCCCCCGGGGAGCTGTTTTT,CASSPRAREGPRGAVF
TRBV4-3,-,TRBD2,TRBJ2-5,TGCGCCAGCAGCCAAGATACGGGGGGGGCTCGAGAGACCCAGTACTTC,CASSQDTGGARETQYF
TRBV11-2,-,-,TRBJ2-5,TGTGCCAGCAGTCGAAGCAAAGAGACCCAGTACTTC,CASSRSKETQYF
TRBV5-6,-,TRBD2,TRBJ2-7,TGTGCCAGCAGCTTAGGGACTAGCGGGAGGTACGAGCAGTACTTC,CASSLGTSGRYEQYF
TRBV4-2,-,-,TRBJ2-3,TGTGCCAGCAGCCAAGGAGAGTACCTGGGCACAGATACGCAGTATTTT,CASSQGEYLGTDTQYF
TRBV25-1,-,-,TRBJ2-3,TGTGCCAGCAGAGGGTCGGATACGCAGTATTTT,CASRGSDTQYF
TRBV19,-,TRBD2,TRBJ2-1,TGTGCCAGTAGTGGGACTAGCGGCTCCTACAATGAGCAGTTCTTC,CASSGTSGSYNEQFF
TRBV6-5,-,TRBD1,TRBJ1-3,TGTGCCAGCAGGGAGACAGGGGCCTCTGGAAACACCATATATTTT,CASRETGASGNTIYF
TRBV4-2,-,-,TRBJ2-6,TGTGCCAGCAGCCTTGGCCGCCGCGCCCCCCTCTCTGGGGCCAACGTCCTGACTTTC,CASSLGRRAPLSGANVLTF
TRBV4-3,many,-,TRBJ1-5,TGCGCCAGCAGCGAAGTCACAGGGAGCAATCAGCCCCAGCATTTT,CASSEVTGSNQPQHF
TRBV20-1,-,-,TRBJ2-2,TGCAGTGCTAGTCCTGGTGCCAACCTGAACACCGGGGAGCTGTTTTTT,CSASPGANLNTGELFF
TRBV6-2/TRBV6-3,-,-,TRBJ2-7,TGTGCCAGCAGTTTGGGATCTTCCTACGAGCAGTACTTC,CASSLGSSYEQYF
TRBV5-1,-,-,TRBJ2-1,TGCGCCAGCAGCCCAAGCTATGAGCAGTTCTTC,CASSPSYEQFF
TRBV11-3,-,TRBD2,TRBJ2-2,TGTGCCAGCAGCCCCCTAGCGGGTCTAACCGGGGAGCTGTTTTTT,CASSPLAGLTGELFF
TRBV3-1/TRBV3-2,-,-,TRBJ1-1,TGTGCCAGCAGCCTCCTAAGTCCCCTCCAAACTTTCATGACTGAAGCTTTCTTT,CASSLLSPLQTFMTEAFF
TRBV25-1,-,TRBD1,TRBJ1-1,TGTGCCAGCAGTGGAAGAGGTCAGGGGGCCGTTGGTGAAGCTTTCTTT,CASSGRGQGAVGEAFF